This T cell receptor beta chain is drawn from a study of blood T cells in healthy people across ages. Regarding the study as a whole: From one million sequenced T cells, diversity estimates were lower bounds.

The CDR3 contains 13 residues. The V and J ends lost 6 bases and 6 bases, in that order; junction bases with no gene match: 8. CDR1 is SGHTA and CDR2 is FQGNSA in the germline V gene. For this clonotype: What it binds is not known.

A J-beta primer mix and a sample-barcoded 5' primer were used in a second PCR of about 7 to 11 cycles. The template-switch adaptor, which had 12 random nucleotides, put a tag on each cDNA molecule. TCRdb reprocessed the 5' RACE reads with MiXCR, giving one entry per CDR3 protein. The sample contains some 710,000 distinct CDR3 sequences, about 45% of which appear only once. The chain carries TRBV7-2 and TRBJ2-7; 7 nucleotides align to TRBD1. The sample consisted of blood. The clonotype was recovered from a man older than 75 in good health. The CDR3 nucleotides read TGTGCCAGCAGTCAGTTTACAGGGGCCGAGCAGTACTTC. It yields the protein CASSQFTGAEQYF. Combining the CDR3 with reference TRBV7-2 and TRBJ2-7 gives the whole variable domain GAGVSQSPSNKVTEKGKDVELRCDPISGHTALYWYRQSLGQGLEFLIYFQGNSAPDKSGLPSDRFSAERTGGSVSTLTIQRTQQEDSAVYLCASSQFTGAEQYFGPGTRLTVT.